The 14 T cell receptor beta chains given below trace back to one sample, sequenced in a study of T cell repertoires in cytomegalovirus infection. TCRdb reprocessed the reads with MiXCR, giving one entry per CDR3 protein. This table has more than 250,000 distinct CDR3 sequences, about an eighth appearing once. The sample taken for sequencing was PBMCs. These receptors were obtained from a human donor in good health (CMV status not recorded). Some clones in this sample may be carry-over from other donors' samples.

The table lists this clonotype with a few counts. The J gene is TRBJ2-7, the V gene TRBV7-8; TRBD2 matches at 8 bases. The ends lost 6 bases at V and 5 bases at J; junction bases unmatched: 12. The CDR3 contains 15 residues. Germline CDR1 reads SGHVS; CDR2 reads FQNEAQ. The CDR3 spells CASSTYGRGRDEQYF. Written as DNA, the CDR3 is TGTGCCAGCAGTACCTACGGGAGGGGCAGGGACGAGCAGTACTTC.

There are many counts of this clonotype. The V gene is TRBV7-2, the J gene TRBJ2-5; 11 bases are a match to TRBD2. This CDR3 has 15 residues. V shed 0 bases, J shed 3 bases, and the junction held 0 bases outside the gene matches. Germline-derived CDR1 and CDR2 are SGHTA and FQGNSA. CDR3: CASSLAGLAEETQYF. CDR3 nucleotide sequence: TGTGCCAGCAGCTTAGCGGGACTAGCGGAAGAGACCCAGTACTTC.

This clonotype has ten or more counts. The genes are TRBV7-9 and TRBJ1-4, with 9 bases matching TRBD1. Germline CDR1 is SEHNR and CDR2 is FQNEAQ (reference sequence). V gave up 5 bases and J gave up 2 bases; unmatched junction bases: 6. The CDR3 sequence is 16 residues long. The DNA for the CDR3 is TGTGCCAGCAGCGTAACTGACAGGGGGACTAATGAAAAACTGTTTTTT. Protein: CASSVTDRGTNEKLFF.

The CDR3 protein is CASSLLPLAGGPDTQYF. The CDR3 nucleotides read TGTGCCAGCAGCCTATTGCCCCTAGCGGGGGGGCCCGATACGCAGTATTTT. The chain has TRBV7-3 and TRBJ2-3; TRBD2 agrees at 12 bases. V was pared by 5 bases and J by 6 bases, with 12 bases of the junction left unmatched. Germline V gene data show CDR1 as SGHTA and CDR2 as FQGTGA. CDR3 length: 17 amino acids. Together with reference TRBV7-3 and TRBJ2-3, the CDR3 gives the full variable domain: GAGVSQTPSNKVTEKGKYVELRCDPISGHTALYWYRQSLGQGPEFLIYFQGTGAADDSGLPNDRFFAVRPEGSVSTLKIQRTERGDSAVYLCASSLLPLAGGPDTQYFGPGTRLTVL.

This clonotype has a handful of counts. The chain is built from TRBV20-1 and TRBJ2-7, with 7 positions matching TRBD2. CDR1 is DFQATT, CDR2 SNEGSKA, per germline (reference sequence). The CDR3 is made up of 15 amino acids. The V and J ends lost 1 base and 4 bases, in that order; junction bases with no gene match: 10. CDR3 loop: CSARGIAGLAYEQYF. Here the CDR3 DNA reads TGCAGTGCTAGAGGGATAGCGGGCTTGGCGTACGAGCAGTACTTC.

The V and J genes are TRBV5-1 and TRBJ2-3, with 10 bases fitting TRBD2. Germline loops: CDR1 SGHRS, CDR2 YFSETQ. The J segment lost 2 bases and the V segment lost 0 bases, leaving 3 bases of the junction unmatched. The CDR3 totals 16 residues. The CDR3 nucleotides read TGCGCCAGCAGCTTGGAACTAGCGGGGATCACAGATACGCAGTATTTT. Translating gives CASSLELAGITDTQYF.

This clonotype was recorded at least ten times. The rearrangement joins TRBV6-5 to TRBJ1-1; the D is unclear. CDR1 and CDR2 from the germline V gene are MNHEY and SVGAGI. The V and J ends lost 2 bases and 1 base respectively, with 8 bases between them. The CDR3 is made up of 14 amino acids. This CDR3 reads CASSYHSGNTEAFF. CDR3 nucleotides: TGTGCCAGCAGTTACCACTCTGGGAACACTGAAGCTTTCTTT.

Concerning this clonotype itself: This may be a read error, as it is one base from a much larger clone. The conserved final phenylalanine or tryptophan is absent from the CDR3, which likely points to a read error. This sequence joins TRBV7-6 and TRBJ2-1; a possible D gene is TRBD1 (6 bases). V lost 0 bases, J lost 9 bases, and 12 bases lay in between. CDR1 is SGHVS, CDR2 FNYEAQ, per germline. This CDR3 region has 14 residues. The DNA of the CDR3 is TGTGCCAGCAGCTTAGCCGAGGGGGAGTTTGAGCAGTTCTGC. Amino acids: CASSLAEGEFEQFC.

In this sample, this clonotype turned up many times. This CDR3 is CASRPSSRETQYF. The CDR3 DNA reads TGTGCCAGCAGACCTTCTAGCCGAGAGACCCAGTACTTC. This chain links TRBV6-2 or TRBV6-3 with TRBJ2-5; D might be TRBD2 (5 bases). The V end lost 6 bases, the J end lost 4 bases, and 12 bases lay between the germline ends. The CDR3 runs to 13 residues. Germline CDR1 is MNHEY and CDR2 is SVGEGT.

The rearrangement joins TRBV6-4 to TRBJ2-2; D remains unclear. From germline, CDR1 is MRHNA and CDR2 SNTAGT. CDR3 length equals 16 residues. The V end lost 0 bases, the J end lost 4 bases, and 12 bases lay between the germline ends. In DNA, the CDR3 is TGTGCCAGCAGTGACTCGAAGGGCATGGGCACCGGGGAGCTGTTTTTT. Translated: CASSDSKGMGTGELFF.

This clonotype was counted a few times. The gene calls are TRBV12-3 or TRBV12-4 and TRBJ1-5; possible D gene TRBD1, 6 bases. The length of the CDR3 is 13 residues. The V end lost 7 bases, the J end lost 3 bases, and 10 bases lay between the germline ends. CDR3 protein: CASTGQPNQPQHF. The CDR3 nucleotides are TGTGCCAGCACTGGACAGCCCAATCAGCCCCAGCATTTT.

DNA of the CDR3: TGTGCCAGCAGTTTTTTATTGGGTGGTAACACTGAAGCTTTCTTT. Translation gives CASSFLLGGNTEAFF. The chain recombines TRBV28 with TRBJ1-1; D call uncertain. V was clipped by 3 bases and J by 2 bases, with 13 bases between them. The CDR3 sequence is 15 residues long. Germline CDR1 and CDR2: MDHEN and SYDVKM.

This clonotype was recorded many times. V is TRBV15 and J is TRBJ2-1; D is perhaps TRBD1 or TRBD2 (6 bases each). Germline V CDR1 and CDR2: LNHNV, YYDKDF (reference sequence). The CDR3 covers 14 residues. Between the trimmed V and J ends, which lost 8 bases and 9 bases, there was a span of 20 bases. DNA of the CDR3: TGTGCCACCTCTCCGGGGGCAGAAACCGGTGAGCAGTTCTTC. Its translation is CATSPGAETGEQFF.

The chain recombines TRBV20-1 with TRBJ2-4; 7 bases align to TRBD2. Losses at the gene ends were 0 bases for V and 5 bases for J; bases not matched to a gene: 16. CDR1 DFQATT and CDR2 SNEGSKA come from the germline V gene (reference sequence). The CDR3 is made up of 18 amino acids. In nucleotides, the CDR3 is TGCAGTGCTAGAGATTGGGGGGGAGTAGCGGGCCCGGAAAACATTCAGTACTTC. It yields the protein CSARDWGGVAGPENIQYF.